What follows is one T cell receptor (beta chain) and its context. These data are taken from a study of T-cell memory formation after mild COVID-19. MiXCR, applied by TCRdb to the 5' RACE reads, yields one record per CDR3 protein. The sample consists of about 110,000 distinct CDR3 sequences, 22% of them appearing once. Germline-derived CDR1 and CDR2 are KGHDR and SFDVKD. Losses at the gene ends were 2 bases for V and 5 bases for J; bases not matched to a gene: 7. There are 15 residues in the CDR3. V is TRBV24-1 and J is TRBJ2-7, with 8 bases aligning to TRBD1. This clonotype was sampled from a man younger than 30 who had mild COVID-19 (a few samples of this study predate the infection). Cell type and time point are not known. Sequenced: PBMCs or a T cell subset sorted from them (not recorded which). The CDR3 region has the DNA TGTGCCACCAGTGATTCTTACCTACAGGGGGACGAGCAGTACTTC. It codes for CATSDSYLQGDEQYF.